These T cell receptor beta chains were read from a single sample in a study of metastatic and nonmetastatic thyroid tumors. MiXCR was used by TCRdb to re-call the PCR reads. The sample comprises fewer than 25,000 clones, about 17% of which are singletons, and around 2.5% rests with the top ten. Input material: adjacent normal tissue. The receptors shown here come from a male donor with papillary thyroid cancer or a benign thyroid nodule (not recorded which). Some clones in this sample may be carry-over from other donors' samples. Each CDR3 is given with its conserved first and last residue. Fields, in order: clone size, J gene, D gene, V gene, CDR3 DNA, CDR3 protein. A D gene is named only where the DNA matches it firmly. Only some rows state a clone size, as once, few, many or a class for expanded clones.

few | TRBJ2-5 | NA | TRBV7-6 | TGTGCCAGCATCTTAATCGGGGGAGCACAAGAGACCCAGTACTTC | CASILIGGAQETQYF
many | TRBJ1-2 | NA | TRBV5-6 | TGTGCCAGCAGCTTGGACAGGTCAAACTATGGCTACACCTTC | CASSLDRSNYGYTF
many | TRBJ2-1 | NA | TRBV4-2 | TGTGCCAGCAGCCAAGGTTTTCAGGGGTCCTACAATGAGCAGTTCTTC | CASSQGFQGSYNEQFF
NA | TRBJ1-1 | NA | TRBV9 | TGTGCCAGCAGCGTCCAACAGGGTAACACTGAAGCTTTCTTT | CASSVQQGNTEAFF
NA | TRBJ2-7 | TRBD2 | TRBV24-1 | TGTGCCACCCGGGGGGGGCATGAGGTCACCTACGAGCAGTACTTC | CATRGGHEVTYEQYF
NA | TRBJ2-3 | TRBD2 | TRBV2 | TGTGCCAGCCTTGATAGCGGGGGCACATATACTCAGTATTTT | CASLDSGGTYTQYF
many | TRBJ2-3 | NA | TRBV7-8 | TGTGCCAGCAGCCCACGTGAGGACCGCACAGATACGCAGTATTTT | CASSPREDRTDTQYF
many | TRBJ1-1 | NA | TRBV20-1 | TGCAGTGCTCCGTACGGGGGCACTGAAGCTTTCTTT | CSAPYGGTEAFF
NA | TRBJ1-1 | NA | TRBV12-3/TRBV12-4 | TGTGCCAGCAGTTCTAAACAGGCGGCTTTTACTGAAGCTTTCTTT | CASSSKQAAFTEAFF
NA | TRBJ1-1 | NA | TRBV7-8 | TGTGCCAGCGTCGAAGCGGGGAACACTGAAGCTTTCTTT | CASVEAGNTEAFF
many | TRBJ2-1 | NA | TRBV7-9 | TGTGCCAGCAGCTTAGGAAGTTCCTACAATGAGCAGTTCTTC | CASSLGSSYNEQFF
NA | TRBJ2-7 | NA | TRBV28 | TGTGCCAGCATTCGACAGCCCTACGAGCAGTACTTC | CASIRQPYEQYF
medium-sized | TRBJ2-7 | NA | TRBV6-1 | TGTGCCACCTCTCGGGGCCGTTTCTACGAGCAGTACTTC | CATSRGRFYEQYF
many | TRBJ2-5 | NA | TRBV7-2 | TGTGCCAGCAGCCCCGGAGAGACCCAGTACTTC | CASSPGETQYF
many | TRBJ2-7 | NA | TRBV7-9 | TGTGCCAGCAGCTTAGAGACAGGTGGCGAGCAGTACTTC | CASSLETGGEQYF
many | TRBJ1-1 | NA | TRBV3-1 | TGTGCCAGCAGCCAAGCTGGGCCTGAAGCTTTCTTT | CASSQAGPEAFF
many | TRBJ2-1 | TRBD2 | TRBV9 | TGTGCCAGCAGCGCGGGACTAGCGGGAGGGTTCGGTAATGAGCAGTTCTTC | CASSAGLAGGFGNEQFF
many | TRBJ1-3 | TRBD1 | TRBV18 | TGTGCCAGTTCGACAGGGTCCGGAAACACCATATATTTT | CASSTGSGNTIYF
NA | TRBJ1-3 | NA | TRBV2 | TGTGCCAGCAGCAGGCCGGGGGCAGATGCAAGCACCATATATTTT | CASSRPGADASTIYF
many | TRBJ2-3 | NA | TRBV6-4 | TGTGCCAGCATTATACACCGGGCCTCGGAGTATTTT | CASIIHRASEYF
NA | TRBJ2-1 | NA | TRBV7-9 | TGTGCCAGCAGCTTAGAGCTAGCTATCTATGAGCAGTTCTTC | CASSLELAIYEQFF
many | TRBJ2-5 | NA | TRBV9 | TGTGCCAGCAGCGTAGATTGGGGCGGGGAGACCCAGTACTTC | CASSVDWGGETQYF
few | TRBJ2-2 | NA | TRBV9 | TGTGCCAGCCACCCCACCACCCAGCAGAGAAGGACCGGGGAGCTGTTTTTT | CASHPTTQQRRTGELFF
medium-sized | TRBJ2-1 | NA | TRBV12-3/TRBV12-4 | TGTGCCAGCAGTTTGGGGCAGTACAATGAGCAGTTCTTC | CASSLGQYNEQFF
many | TRBJ2-2 | NA | TRBV28 | TGTGCCAGCAGTTTATCGGGGGTAACCCTCACCGGGGAGCTGTTTTTT | CASSLSGVTLTGELFF
many | TRBJ2-3 | TRBD2 | TRBV5-4 | TGTGCCAGCAGCTTGGGTGGGACTAGGCACACAGATACGCAGTATTTT | CASSLGGTRHTDTQYF
medium-sized | TRBJ2-7 | NA | TRBV12-3/TRBV12-4 | TGTGCCAGCAGTTTGTTGGCGGGACCCGTCTCCTACGAGCAGTACTTC | CASSLLAGPVSYEQYF
many | TRBJ1-2 | NA | TRBV9 | TGTGCCAGCAGCGTAGACAGGAACTATGGCTACACCTTC | CASSVDRNYGYTF
many | TRBJ1-5 | TRBD1 | TRBV6-5 | TGTGCCAGCAGTTACAGGCCGGGACAGAGGAGCAATCAGCCCCAGCATTTT | CASSYRPGQRSNQPQHF
many | TRBJ2-3 | TRBD1 | TRBV5-1 | TGCGCCAGCAGATGGGACAGGAGCACAGATACGCAGTATTTT | CASRWDRSTDTQYF
many | TRBJ1-6 | TRBD1 | TRBV5-1 | TGCGCCAGCAGCCAGGACAGGGGTTATTCACCCCTCCACTTT | CASSQDRGYSPLHF
many | TRBJ2-7 | TRBD2 | TRBV12-3/TRBV12-4 | TGTGCCAGCAGTTCGTTAGCGGGAGGTGGATACGAGCAGTACTTC | CASSSLAGGGYEQYF
many | TRBJ2-1 | NA | TRBV29-1 | TGCAGCGTTGAAGATCCCGACAGGAGCTCCTACAATGAGCAGTTCTTC | CSVEDPDRSSYNEQFF
few | TRBJ1-2 | TRBD1 | TRBV2 | TGTGCCGCCGGGGACAGGGGGTCCGGCTGCACATTC | CAAGDRGSGCTF
NA | TRBJ2-3 | NA | TRBV5-4 | TGTGCCAGCAGCTTGACCCAGCGTGGGGACACAGATACTCAGTATTTT | CASSLTQRGDTDTQYF
NA | TRBJ1-1 | NA | TRBV11-2 | TGTGCCGGCAGCCTTCCGGGTACAAGGGCTTTCTTT | CAGSLPGTRAFF
many | TRBJ1-4 | NA | TRBV4-1 | TGCGCCAGCAGCCAAGGTAACAGAGGGGAATCTAATGAAAAACTGTTTTTT | CASSQGNRGESNEKLFF
many | TRBJ1-5 | NA | TRBV19 | TGTGCCAGTAGTATATACGGGGTTAGCAATCAGCCCCAGCATTTT | CASSIYGVSNQPQHF
NA | TRBJ2-3 | NA | TRBV29-1 | TGCAGCGTTGGGAGCCCGTTTTCAGATACGCAGTATTTT | CSVGSPFSDTQYF
many | TRBJ2-2 | NA | TRBV9 | TGTGCCAGCGCCTTGGGGGGGGGCTTGAACACCGGGGAGCTGTTTTTT | CASALGGGLNTGELFF
many | TRBJ2-1 | TRBD2 | TRBV11-3 | TGTGCCAGCAGCTTAGAGTGGGGGGGGTATGAGCAGTTCTTC | CASSLEWGGYEQFF
NA | TRBJ1-1 | NA | TRBV12-3/TRBV12-4 | TGTGCCAGCAGTTTAGTTAGGCTGGTGGGGAACACTGAAGCTTTCTTT | CASSLVRLVGNTEAFF
many | TRBJ2-7 | NA | TRBV5-6 | TGTGCCAGCAGCAACCGGGACATCCCCTACGAGCAGTACTTC | CASSNRDIPYEQYF
many | TRBJ1-3 | NA | TRBV5-1 | TGCGCCAGCAGGTCGGGTACGACCGGAAACACCATATATTTT | CASRSGTTGNTIYF
many | TRBJ1-1 | NA | TRBV11-1 | TGTGCCAGCAGCTTGGATAAGGACAGTCTGAACACTGAAGCTTTCTTT | CASSLDKDSLNTEAFF
NA | TRBJ2-7 | NA | TRBV30 | TGTGCCTGGAAAACGGACCGCCGCTCCTACGAGCAGTACTTC | CAWKTDRRSYEQYF
many | TRBJ2-3 | NA | TRBV19 | TGTGCCAGTAAGGTGCAGGGCGAAGATACGCAGTATTTT | CASKVQGEDTQYF
few | TRBJ1-6 | NA | TRBV19 | TGTGCCAGTAGGAGGCACGGGGATTCACCCCTCCACTTT | CASRRHGDSPLHF
NA | TRBJ2-3 | NA | TRBV11-2 | TGTGCCAGCATCCCCGTGCGGGACTCGCCTCTAGATACGCAGTATTTT | CASIPVRDSPLDTQYF
many | TRBJ2-1 | NA | TRBV5-6 | TGTGCCAGCAGCTTGGACGGGCCGAGCTCCTACAATGAGCAGTTCTTC | CASSLDGPSSYNEQFF
many | TRBJ1-3 | NA | TRBV20-1 | TGCAGTGCTCACCAGGGTGGCAACACCATATATTTT | CSAHQGGNTIYF
many | TRBJ2-6 | NA | TRBV4-1 | TGCGCCAGCAGCCAAGGGAGGGACGTACACTCTGGGGCCAACGTCCTGACTTTC | CASSQGRDVHSGANVLTF